The present entry profiles one T cell receptor beta chain with its context. The antigen is undetermined. The sample originates from a study of OX40 agonist ivuxolimab in advanced cancers. Study results and limitations: The study found that CD8+ T cells averaged more expanded clones than CD4+. Clones of CD4+ and CD8+ blood T cells grew by week 6 at doses of 0.1 to 3.0 mg/kg.

Assay: immunoSEQ multiplex PCR; the TCRdb copy retains only in-frame clones and omits some. The sample carries 80,000 or so clones, approximately 85% recorded once. The specimen comprised CD4+ or CD8+ T cells sorted from blood, sampled in a trial of the OX40 agonist ivuxolimab. The source of this sequence is an adult with an advanced solid tumor such as melanoma, head and neck, liver or kidney cancer.

CDR3 DNA: TGTGCCAGCAGAGGGGCGGGCACAGATACGCAGTATTTT. Its protein product is CASRGAGTDTQYF. V usage is TRBV6-5 and J usage is TRBJ2-3; possible D gene TRBD1, 5 bases. The CDR3 contains 13 residues. Trimming removed 6 bases from V and 1 base from J, with 8 bases in between. Germline V gives CDR1 MNHEY, CDR2 SVGAGI.